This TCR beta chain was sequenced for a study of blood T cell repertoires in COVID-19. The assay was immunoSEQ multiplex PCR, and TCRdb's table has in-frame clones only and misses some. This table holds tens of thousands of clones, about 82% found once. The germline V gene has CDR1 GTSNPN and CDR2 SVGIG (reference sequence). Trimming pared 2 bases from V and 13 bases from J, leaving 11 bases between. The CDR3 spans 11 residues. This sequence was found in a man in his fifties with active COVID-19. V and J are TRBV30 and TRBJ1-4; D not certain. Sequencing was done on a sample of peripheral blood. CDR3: CAWSRGRGLFF. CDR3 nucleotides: TGTGCCTGGAGTAGAGGGAGAGGACTGTTTTTT.